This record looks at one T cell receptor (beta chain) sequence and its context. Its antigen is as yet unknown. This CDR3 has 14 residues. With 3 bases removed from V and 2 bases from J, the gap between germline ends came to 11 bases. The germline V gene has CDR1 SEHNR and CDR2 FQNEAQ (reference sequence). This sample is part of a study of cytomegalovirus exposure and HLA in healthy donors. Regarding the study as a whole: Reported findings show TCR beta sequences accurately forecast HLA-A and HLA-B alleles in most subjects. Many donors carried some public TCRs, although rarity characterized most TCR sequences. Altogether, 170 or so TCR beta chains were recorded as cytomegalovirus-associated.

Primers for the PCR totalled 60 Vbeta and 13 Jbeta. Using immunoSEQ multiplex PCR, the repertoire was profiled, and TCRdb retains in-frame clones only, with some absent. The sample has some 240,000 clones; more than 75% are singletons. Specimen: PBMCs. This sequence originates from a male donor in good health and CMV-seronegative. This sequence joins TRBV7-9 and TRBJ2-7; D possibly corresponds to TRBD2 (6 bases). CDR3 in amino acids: CASSFRDSTYEQYF. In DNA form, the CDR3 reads TGTGCCAGCAGCTTCCGGGACTCTACCTACGAGCAGTACTTC. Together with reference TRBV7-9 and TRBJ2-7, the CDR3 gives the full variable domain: DTGVSQNPRHKITKRGQNVTFRCDPISEHNRLYWYRQTLGQGPEFLTYFQNEAQLEKSRLLSDRFSAERPKGSFSTLEIQRTEQGDSAMYLCASSFRDSTYEQYFGPGTRLTVT.